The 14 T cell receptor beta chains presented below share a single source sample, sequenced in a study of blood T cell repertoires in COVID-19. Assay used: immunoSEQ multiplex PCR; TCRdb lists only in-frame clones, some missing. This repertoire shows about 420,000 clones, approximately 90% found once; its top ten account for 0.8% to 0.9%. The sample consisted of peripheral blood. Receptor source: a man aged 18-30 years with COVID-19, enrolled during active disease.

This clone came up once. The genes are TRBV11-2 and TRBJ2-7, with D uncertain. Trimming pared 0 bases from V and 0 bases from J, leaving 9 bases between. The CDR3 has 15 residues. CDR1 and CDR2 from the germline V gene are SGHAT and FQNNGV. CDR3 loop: CASSLEFRSSYEQYF. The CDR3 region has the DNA TGTGCCAGCAGCTTAGAGTTTAGGAGCTCCTACGAGCAGTACTTC.

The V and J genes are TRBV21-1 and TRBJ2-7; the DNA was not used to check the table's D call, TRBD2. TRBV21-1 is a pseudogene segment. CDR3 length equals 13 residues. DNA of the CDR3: TGTGCCAGCAGCAGGGGGGGCCATCGCGAGCAGTACTTC. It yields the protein CASSRGGHREQYF.

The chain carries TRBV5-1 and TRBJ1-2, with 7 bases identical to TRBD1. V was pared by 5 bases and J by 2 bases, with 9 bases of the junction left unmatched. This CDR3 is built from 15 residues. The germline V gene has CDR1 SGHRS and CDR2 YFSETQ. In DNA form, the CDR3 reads TGCGCCAGCAGACCGACAGGGTCTTCAAACTATGGCTACACCTTC. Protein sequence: CASRPTGSSNYGYTF. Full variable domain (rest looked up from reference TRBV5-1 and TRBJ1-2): KAGVTQTPRYLIKTRGQQVTLSCSPISGHRSVSWYQQTPGQGLQFLFEYFSETQRNKGNFPGRFSGRQFSNSRSEMNVSTLELGDSALYLCASRPTGSSNYGYTFGSGTRLTVV.

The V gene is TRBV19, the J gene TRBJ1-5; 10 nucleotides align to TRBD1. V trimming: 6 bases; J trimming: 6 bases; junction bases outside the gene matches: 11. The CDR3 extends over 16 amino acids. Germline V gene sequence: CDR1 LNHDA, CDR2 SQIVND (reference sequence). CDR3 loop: CASREAGTGAVQPQHF. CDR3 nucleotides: TGTGCCAGTAGGGAGGCCGGGACAGGGGCCGTTCAGCCCCAGCATTTT.

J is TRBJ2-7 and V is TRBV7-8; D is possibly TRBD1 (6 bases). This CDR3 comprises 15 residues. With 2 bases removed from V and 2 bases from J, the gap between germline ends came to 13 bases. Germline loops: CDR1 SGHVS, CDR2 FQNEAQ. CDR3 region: CASSLRWGPTYEQYF. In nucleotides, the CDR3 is TGTGCCAGCAGCTTACGCTGGGGGCCTACCTACGAGCAGTACTTC.

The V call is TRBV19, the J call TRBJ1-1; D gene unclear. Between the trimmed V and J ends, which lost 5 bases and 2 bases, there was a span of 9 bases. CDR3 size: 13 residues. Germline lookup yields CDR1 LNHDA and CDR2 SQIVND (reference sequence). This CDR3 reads CASSVPGNTEAFF. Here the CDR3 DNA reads TGTGCCAGTAGTGTTCCAGGAAACACTGAAGCTTTCTTT. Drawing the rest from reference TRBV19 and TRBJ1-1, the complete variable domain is DGGITQSPKYLFRKEGQNVTLSCEQNLNHDAMYWYRQDPGQGLRLIYYSQIVNDFQKGDIAEGYSVSREKKESFPLTVTSAQKNPTAFYLCASSVPGNTEAFFGQGTRLTVV.

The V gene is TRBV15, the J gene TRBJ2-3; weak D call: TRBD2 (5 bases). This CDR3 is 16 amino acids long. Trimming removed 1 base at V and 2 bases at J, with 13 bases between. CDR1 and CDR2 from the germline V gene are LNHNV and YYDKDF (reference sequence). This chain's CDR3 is CATSRAAAGVTDTQYF. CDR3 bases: TGTGCCACCAGCAGAGCTGCGGCCGGGGTCACAGATACGCAGTATTTT. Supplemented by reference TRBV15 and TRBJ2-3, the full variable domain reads DAMVIQNPRYQVTQFGKPVTLSCSQTLNHNVMYWYQQKSSQAPKLLFHYYDKDFNNEADTPDNFQSRRPNTSFCFLDIRSPGLGDTAMYLCATSRAAAGVTDTQYFGPGTRLTVL.

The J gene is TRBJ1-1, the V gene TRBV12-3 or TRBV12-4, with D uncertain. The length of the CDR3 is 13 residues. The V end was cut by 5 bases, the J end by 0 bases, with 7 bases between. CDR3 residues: CASSNSMNTEAFF. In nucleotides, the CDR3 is TGTGCCAGCAGTAACAGCATGAACACTGAAGCTTTCTTT.

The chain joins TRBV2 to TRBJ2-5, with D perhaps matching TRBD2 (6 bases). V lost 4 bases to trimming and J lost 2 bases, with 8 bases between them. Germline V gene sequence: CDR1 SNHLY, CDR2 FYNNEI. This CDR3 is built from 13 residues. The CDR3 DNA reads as TGTGCCAGCAGTGGGCGGGGACAAGAGACCCAGTACTTC. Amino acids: CASSGRGQETQYF.

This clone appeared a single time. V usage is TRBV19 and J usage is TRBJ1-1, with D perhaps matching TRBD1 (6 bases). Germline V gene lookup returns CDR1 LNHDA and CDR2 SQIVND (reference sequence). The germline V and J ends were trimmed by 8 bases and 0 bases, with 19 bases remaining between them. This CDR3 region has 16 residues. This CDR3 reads CASGSGGAGVNTEAFF. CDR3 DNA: TGTGCCAGTGGATCCGGGGGCGCGGGAGTGAACACTGAAGCTTTCTTT.

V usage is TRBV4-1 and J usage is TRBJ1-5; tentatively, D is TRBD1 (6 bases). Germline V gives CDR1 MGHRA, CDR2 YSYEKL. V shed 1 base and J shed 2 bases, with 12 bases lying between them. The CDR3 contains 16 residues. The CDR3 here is CASSQVSGEGNQPQHF. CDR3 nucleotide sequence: TGCGCCAGCAGCCAAGTTTCAGGGGAAGGCAATCAGCCCCAGCATTTT.

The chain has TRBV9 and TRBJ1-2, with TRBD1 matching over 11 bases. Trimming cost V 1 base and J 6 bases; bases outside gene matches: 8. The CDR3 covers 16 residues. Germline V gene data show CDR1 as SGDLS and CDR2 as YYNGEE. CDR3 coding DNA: TGTGCCAGCAGCGTAATTAAAATGGGACAGGGGGATGGCTACACCTTC. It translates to CASSVIKMGQGDGYTF.

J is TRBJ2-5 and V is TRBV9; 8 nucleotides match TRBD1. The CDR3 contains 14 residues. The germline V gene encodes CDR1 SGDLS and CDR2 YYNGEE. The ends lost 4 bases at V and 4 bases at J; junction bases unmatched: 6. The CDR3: CASSLPDRGETQYF. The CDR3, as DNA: TGTGCCAGCAGCTTGCCCGACAGGGGAGAGACCCAGTACTTC. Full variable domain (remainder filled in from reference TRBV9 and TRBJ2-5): DSGVTQTPKHLITATGQRVTLRCSPRSGDLSVYWYQQSLDQGLQFLIQYYNGEERAKGNILERFSAQQFPDLHSELNLSSLELGDSALYFCASSLPDRGETQYFGPGTRLLVL.

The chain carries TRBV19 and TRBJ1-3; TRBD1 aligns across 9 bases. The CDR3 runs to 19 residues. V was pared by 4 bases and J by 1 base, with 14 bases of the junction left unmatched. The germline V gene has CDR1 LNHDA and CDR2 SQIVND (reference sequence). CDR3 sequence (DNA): TGTGCCAGTAGTACGCAAACGCCAAAACAGGGGGCATCTGGAAACACCATATATTTT. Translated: CASSTQTPKQGASGNTIYF.